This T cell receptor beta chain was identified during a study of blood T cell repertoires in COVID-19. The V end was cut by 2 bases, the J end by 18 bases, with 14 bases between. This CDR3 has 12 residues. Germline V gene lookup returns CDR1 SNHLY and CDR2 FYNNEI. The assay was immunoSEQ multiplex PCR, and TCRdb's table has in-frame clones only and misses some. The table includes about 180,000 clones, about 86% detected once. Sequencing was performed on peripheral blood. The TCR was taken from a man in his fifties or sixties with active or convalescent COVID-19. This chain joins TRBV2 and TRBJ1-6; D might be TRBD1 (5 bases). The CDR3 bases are TGTGCCAGCAGTGAATTTCCCTCGGGGGGCCACTTT. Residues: CASSEFPSGGHF.